Presented here are 22 T cell receptor beta chains from one specimen sequenced in a study of blood T cell repertoires in COVID-19. Assay used: immunoSEQ multiplex PCR; TCRdb lists only in-frame clones, some missing. The sample includes over 120,000 clones, roughly 73% of them seen just once. Sequenced: peripheral blood. The receptors were gathered from a woman between 50 and 59 years old with active or convalescent COVID-19.

The chain employs TRBV19 and TRBJ1-2, with no clear D. The CDR3 totals 15 residues. Per the germline V gene, CDR1 is LNHDA and CDR2 is SQIVND (reference sequence). V lost 5 bases and J lost 4, with 17 bases in between. In DNA form, the CDR3 reads TGTGCCAGTAGTTCCGCTGGAGATCCCGGCTATGGCTACACCTTC. It yields the protein CASSSAGDPGYGYTF.

The gene calls are TRBV5-1 and TRBJ1-4; tentative D call: TRBD1 (6 bases). V shed 1 base and J shed 7 bases, with 11 bases lying between them. The CDR3 loop spans 14 amino acids. Germline loops: CDR1 SGHRS, CDR2 YFSETQ. The CDR3: CASSLQGRGEKLFF. Written as DNA, the CDR3 is TGCGCCAGCAGCTTGCAGGGGAGGGGTGAAAAACTGTTTTTT.

In regard to this clone: A junction end diverges from the germline sequence, so it may reflect a read error. The rearrangement uses TRBV29-1 and TRBJ2-5; possibly TRBD2 for D (5 bases). The CDR3 consists of 10 residues. Germline V gene lookup returns CDR1 SQVTM and CDR2 ANQGSEA. The CDR3 bases are TGCAGCGTTGAAGCGAGGGCTCGGGACTTC. Its protein product is CSVEARARDF.

This sequence joins TRBV7-9 and TRBJ1-6; D is possibly TRBD1 (5 bases). The CDR3 has 13 amino acids. The V end lost 5 bases, the J end lost 9 bases, and 11 bases lay between the germline ends. The germline V gene has CDR1 SEHNR and CDR2 FQNEAQ (reference sequence). The CDR3: CASSLQTASPLHF. Written as DNA, the CDR3 is TGTGCCAGCAGCCTCCAGACAGCTTCACCCCTCCACTTT. Filled out from reference TRBV7-9 and TRBJ1-6, the complete variable domain reads DTGVSQNPRHKITKRGQNVTFRCDPISEHNRLYWYRQTLGQGPEFLTYFQNEAQLEKSRLLSDRFSAERPKGSFSTLEIQRTEQGDSAMYLCASSLQTASPLHFGNGTRLTVT.

The chain joins TRBV28 to TRBJ1-2; D may be TRBD1 (6 bases). Looked up from germline, CDR1 is MDHEN and CDR2 is SYDVKM. Trimming stripped 2 bases from V and 6 bases from J, with 16 bases between. This CDR3 comprises 15 residues. Here the CDR3 DNA reads TGTGCCAGCAGTTTAGGGGGGGCATTTCGAAATGGCTACACCTTC. This translates into CASSLGGAFRNGYTF.

V and J are TRBV7-2 and TRBJ1-3; D gene unclear. The CDR3 contains 16 residues. V was cut by 5 bases and J by 0 bases, with 14 bases left in between. Germline values: CDR1 SGHTA, CDR2 FQGNSA. The CDR3: CASSPLPPGSGNTIYF. The CDR3 DNA reads as TGTGCCAGCAGCCCTCTCCCTCCGGGCTCTGGAAACACCATATATTTT.

The rearrangement uses TRBV10-3 and TRBJ2-1; TRBD2 aligns across 11 bases. The V gene end was trimmed by 6 bases and the J gene end by 4 bases; junction bases not matched to a gene: 11. The CDR3 has 17 residues. Germline CDR1 ENHRY, CDR2 SYGVKD. CDR3 protein: CAISITSSGRNYNEQFF. In DNA, the CDR3 is TGTGCCATCAGCATCACGTCTAGCGGGAGGAATTACAATGAGCAGTTCTTC.

The rearrangement joins TRBV3-1 (or the pseudogene TRBV3-2) to TRBJ1-2, with D hard to call. CDR3 size: 14 residues. In germline, CDR1 is LGHDT, CDR2 YNNKEL (reference sequence). V was trimmed by 4 bases and J by 5 bases, leaving 14 bases between them. CDR3 loop: CASSPRGYSYGYTF. The CDR3 DNA reads as TGTGCCAGCAGCCCCCGGGGTTACTCATATGGCTACACCTTC.

The V and J genes are TRBV30 and TRBJ1-1, with a possible D match to TRBD1 (5 bases). The V end lost 2 bases, the J end lost 0 bases, and 10 bases lay between the germline ends. The CDR3 extends over 14 amino acids. CDR1 and CDR2 (germline): GTSNPN, SVGIG (reference sequence). The CDR3 sequence: CAWSIGHMNTEAFF. The CDR3 bases are TGTGCCTGGAGTATTGGACACATGAACACTGAAGCTTTCTTT.

The V call is TRBV7-8, the J call TRBJ2-2; perhaps TRBD2 as D (5 bases). Germline V gene lookup returns CDR1 SGHVS and CDR2 FQNEAQ. The CDR3 has 16 residues. The ends were cut back, 0 bases at V and 0 bases at J, with 8 bases in the middle. CDR3 sequence reads: CASSLASGSNTGELFF. Written as DNA, the CDR3 is TGTGCCAGCAGCTTAGCGAGCGGTTCGAACACCGGGGAGCTGTTTTTT. The variable domain in full, with the rest retrieved from reference TRBV7-8 and TRBJ2-2, is GAGVSQSPRYKVAKRGQDVALRCDPISGHVSLFWYQQALGQGPEFLTYFQNEAQLDKSGLPSDRFFAERPEGSVSTLKIQRTQQEDSAVYLCASSLASGSNTGELFFGEGSRLTVL.

This clone was counted between two and nine times. This sequence joins TRBV6-5 and TRBJ1-1; 7 bases match TRBD1. V lost 2 bases to trimming and J lost 6 bases; unmatched junction nucleotides: 3. Germline V lookup: CDR1 MNHEY, CDR2 SVGAGI. The CDR3 is 13 amino acids. The CDR3 DNA follows: TGTGCCAGCAGTTACCGACAGGGCCCTGAAGCTTTCTTT. Translated: CASSYRQGPEAFF.

This sequence joins TRBV7-2 and TRBJ2-3; TRBD1 might be the D (6 bases). Germline V gene lookup returns CDR1 SGHTA and CDR2 FQGNSA. There are 15 residues in the CDR3. The V gene lost 0 bases and the J gene lost 2 bases, with 9 bases spanning the gap. CDR3 sequence: CASSLAWGPTDTQYF. CDR3 in DNA: TGTGCCAGCAGCTTAGCGTGGGGGCCCACAGATACGCAGTATTTT.

This clone was recorded only once. V usage is TRBV6-5 and J usage is TRBJ2-5; D unclear. Trimming left V 0 bases short and J 5 bases short, with 10 bases between. Germline loops: CDR1 MNHEY, CDR2 SVGAGI. The CDR3 contains 14 residues. The CDR3 DNA reads as TGTGCCAGCAGTTACTCGAGCTTGTGGGAGACCCAGTACTTC. This translates into CASSYSSLWETQYF.

The V and J genes are TRBV7-6 and TRBJ2-6; a weak D match, TRBD1 (6 bases). The V end was cut by 5 bases, the J end by 4 bases, with 18 bases between. The CDR3 has 17 amino acids. Germline V gene lookup returns CDR1 SGHVS and CDR2 FNYEAQ. CDR3 loop: CASSPRDTFSGANVLTF. CDR3 sequence (DNA): TGTGCCAGCAGCCCACGGGACACATTCTCCGGGGCCAACGTCCTGACTTTC.

This clone was recorded only once. The rearrangement links TRBV7-2 to TRBJ2-3; 14 bases are shared with TRBD2. The CDR3 covers 17 residues. The V gene end was trimmed by 5 bases and the J gene end by 1 base; junction bases not matched to a gene: 5. Germline CDR1 and CDR2: SGHTA and FQGNSA. The CDR3 protein is CASSKRLAGGRTDTQYF. CDR3 nucleotides: TGTGCCAGCAGCAAACGACTAGCGGGAGGGCGCACAGATACGCAGTATTTT.

V usage is TRBV5-6 and J usage is TRBJ1-1; possible D gene TRBD1, 5 bases. V was pared by 4 bases and J by 3 bases, with 13 bases between. The CDR3 consists of 14 residues. Germline CDR1 reads SGHDT; CDR2 reads YYEEEE. The DNA of the CDR3 is TGTGCCAGCAGCCCAGGGCTTGGGGACACTGAAGCTTTCTTT. Residues: CASSPGLGDTEAFF.

The chain combines TRBV11-2 with TRBJ1-3; 7 positions agree with TRBD1. Germline V CDR1 and CDR2: SGHAT, FQNNGV. V was pared by 0 bases and J by 0 bases, with 2 bases of the junction left unmatched. The length of the CDR3 is 16 residues. The DNA of the CDR3 is TGTGCCAGCAGCTTAGAGTCAGGGGGCTCTGGAAACACCATATATTTT. Amino acids: CASSLESGGSGNTIYF.

The chain combines TRBV7-2 with TRBJ1-6, with D possibly matching TRBD1 (5 bases). CDR1 is SGHTA, CDR2 FQGNSA, per germline. The CDR3 totals 15 residues. V was clipped by 6 bases and J by 0 bases, with 9 bases between them. CDR3 in amino acids: CASSPDSSYNSPLHF. The CDR3, as DNA: TGTGCCAGCAGTCCCGACAGCTCCTATAATTCACCCCTCCACTTT. Full variable domain (remainder filled in from reference TRBV7-2 and TRBJ1-6): GAGVSQSPSNKVTEKGKDVELRCDPISGHTALYWYRQSLGQGLEFLIYFQGNSAPDKSGLPSDRFSAERTGGSVSTLTIQRTQQEDSAVYLCASSPDSSYNSPLHFGNGTRLTVT.

The rearrangement uses TRBV7-3 and TRBJ2-2; perhaps TRBD2 as D (7 bases). CDR3 size: 17 residues. V lost 5 bases and J lost 2, with 18 bases in between. CDR1 and CDR2 (germline): SGHTA, FQGTGA. The CDR3 loop is CASSPRRGGSNTGELFF. CDR3 coding DNA: TGTGCCAGCAGCCCCCGGAGGGGGGGAAGCAACACCGGGGAGCTGTTTTTT.

The CDR3 protein is CAGKTGPFTYEQYF. The CDR3 DNA reads as TGTGCCGGCAAAACAGGTCCCTTTACCTACGAGCAGTACTTC. V and J are TRBV2 and TRBJ2-7; TRBD1 is a possible D gene (5 bases). Trimming cost V 11 bases and J 2 bases, with 19 bases left between them. This CDR3 contains 14 residues. The germline gives CDR1 SNHLY, CDR2 FYNNEI. Complete variable domain (other parts from reference TRBV2 and TRBJ2-7): EPEVTQTPSHQVTQMGQEVILRCVPISNHLYFYWYRQILGQKVEFLVSFYNNEISEKSEIFDDQFSVERPDGSNFTLKIRSTKLEDSAMYFCAGKTGPFTYEQYFGPGTRLTVT.

The rearrangement uses TRBV28 and TRBJ2-7; TRBD1 agrees at 11 bases. Germline V CDR1 and CDR2: MDHEN, SYDVKM. The junction had 6 bases not matched to a gene; V was cut back by 5 bases and J by 3 bases. The CDR3 is 15 residues long. In nucleotides, the CDR3 is TGTGCCAGCAGTCTTCGGACAGGGGGCATCTACGAGCAGTACTTC. Its protein product is CASSLRTGGIYEQYF. The full variable domain, completed using reference TRBV28 and TRBJ2-7, is DVKVTQSSRYLVKRTGEKVFLECVQDMDHENMFWYRQDPGLGLRLIYFSYDVKMKEKGDIPEGYSVSREKKERFSLILESASTNQTSMYLCASSLRTGGIYEQYFGPGTRLTVT.

The chain uses TRBV7-2 and TRBJ2-2; TRBD2 matches 7 bases. Germline V gene data show CDR1 as SGHTA and CDR2 as FQGNSA. The CDR3 sequence is 18 residues long. V was pared by 1 base and J by 2 bases, with 10 bases of the junction left unmatched. The CDR3 DNA sequence: TGTGCCAGCAGCTTAGTTCGGTGGGCTAGCGGTAACACCGGGGAGCTGTTTTTT. Residues: CASSLVRWASGNTGELFF.